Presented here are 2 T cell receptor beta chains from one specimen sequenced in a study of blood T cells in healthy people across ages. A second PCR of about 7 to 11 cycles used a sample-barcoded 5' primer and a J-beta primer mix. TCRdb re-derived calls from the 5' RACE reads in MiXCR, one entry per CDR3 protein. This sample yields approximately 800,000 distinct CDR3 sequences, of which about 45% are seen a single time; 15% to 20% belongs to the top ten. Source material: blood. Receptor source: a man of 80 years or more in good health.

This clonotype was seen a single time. CDR3 coding DNA: TGCAGTGCCCCAGAGACCTACGAGCAGTACTTC. Its protein is CSAPETYEQYF. The chain joins TRBV20-1 to TRBJ2-7; D ambiguous. The V end lost 6 bases, the J end lost 2 bases, and 8 bases lay between the germline ends. CDR1 is DFQATT, CDR2 SNEGSKA, per germline (reference sequence). The CDR3 consists of 11 residues.

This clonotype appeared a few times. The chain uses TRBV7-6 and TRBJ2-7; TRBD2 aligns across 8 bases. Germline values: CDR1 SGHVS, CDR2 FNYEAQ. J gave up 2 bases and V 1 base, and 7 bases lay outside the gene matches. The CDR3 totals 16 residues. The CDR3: CASSLGGGTGAYEQYF. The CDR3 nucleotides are TGTGCCAGCAGCTTAGGCGGGGGGACGGGAGCCTACGAGCAGTACTTC.